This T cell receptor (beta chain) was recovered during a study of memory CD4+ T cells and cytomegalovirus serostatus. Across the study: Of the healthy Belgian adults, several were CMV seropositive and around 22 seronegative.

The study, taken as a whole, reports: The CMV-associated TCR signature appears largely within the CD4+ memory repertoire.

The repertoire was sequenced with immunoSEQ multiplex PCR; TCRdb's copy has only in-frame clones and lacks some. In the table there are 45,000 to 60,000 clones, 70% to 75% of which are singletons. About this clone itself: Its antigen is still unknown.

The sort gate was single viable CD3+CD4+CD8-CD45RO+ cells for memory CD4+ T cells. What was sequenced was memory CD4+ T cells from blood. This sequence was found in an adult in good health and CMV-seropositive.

The CDR3 reads CASSAPTRSSYNEQFF. The CDR3 DNA reads TGTGCCAGCAGCGCCCCGACTAGGAGCTCCTACAATGAGCAGTTCTTC. This chain uses TRBV5-4 with TRBJ2-1; tentatively, D is TRBD2 (6 bases). The germline gives CDR1 SGHNT, CDR2 YYREEE (reference sequence). Between the trimmed V and J ends, which lost 4 bases and 0 bases, there was a span of 14 bases. The CDR3 is 16 amino acids.